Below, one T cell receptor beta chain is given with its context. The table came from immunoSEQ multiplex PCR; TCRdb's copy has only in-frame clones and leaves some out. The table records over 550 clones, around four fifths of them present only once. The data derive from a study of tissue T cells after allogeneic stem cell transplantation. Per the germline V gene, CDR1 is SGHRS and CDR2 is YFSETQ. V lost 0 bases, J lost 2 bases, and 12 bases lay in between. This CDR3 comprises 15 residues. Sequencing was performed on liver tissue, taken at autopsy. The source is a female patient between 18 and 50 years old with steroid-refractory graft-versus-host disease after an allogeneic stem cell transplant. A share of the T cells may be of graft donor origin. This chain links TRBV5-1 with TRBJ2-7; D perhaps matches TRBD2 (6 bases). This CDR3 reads CASSLGVGEAYEQYF. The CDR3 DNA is TGCGCCAGCAGCTTGGGGGTAGGGGAGGCCTACGAGCAGTACTTC.